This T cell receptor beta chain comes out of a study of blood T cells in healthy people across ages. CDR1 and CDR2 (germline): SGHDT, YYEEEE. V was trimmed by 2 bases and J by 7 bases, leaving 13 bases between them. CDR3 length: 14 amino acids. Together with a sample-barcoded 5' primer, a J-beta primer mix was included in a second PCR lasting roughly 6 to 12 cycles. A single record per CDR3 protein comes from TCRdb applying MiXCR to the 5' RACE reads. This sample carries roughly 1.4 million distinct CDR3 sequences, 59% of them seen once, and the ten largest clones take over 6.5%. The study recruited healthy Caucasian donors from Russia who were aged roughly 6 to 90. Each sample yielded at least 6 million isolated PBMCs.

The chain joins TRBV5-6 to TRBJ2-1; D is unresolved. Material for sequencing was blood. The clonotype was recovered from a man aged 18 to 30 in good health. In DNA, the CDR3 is TGTGCCAGCAGCTTAACCCTTGCGGAGAATGAGCAGTTCTTC. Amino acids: CASSLTLAENEQFF.